The present entry profiles one T cell receptor (beta chain) with its context. This clonotype showed up just a few times. It has no known antigen specificity. Its ends do not fully match the called genes, so a read error is possible. The sample's treatment or condition label is to be understood as: live attenuated yellow fever vaccine strain. Two biological replicates of bulk PBMCs were collected at each blood-draw timepoint. PBMCs were isolated from peripheral blood using a standard Ficoll-Paque protocol. TriZol was used to extract RNA from bulk PBMCs, from CD4 and CD8 fractions, and from dextramer-positive and dextramer-negative fractions. The source of the sample is a study of T cells after yellow fever vaccination (dated by TCRdb to between 2018 and 2020). For context, the study as a whole: Libraries from fractions with low cell numbers were prepared with the SMART-Seq v4 Ultra Low Input RNA kit. To track T-cell clones before and after primary and booster YFV17D yellow fever vaccination, bulk TCR alpha and beta repertoires were sequenced longitudinally. The cohort comprised two healthy male donors, one aged 18 to 29 and one aged 30 to 40 years. Bulk PBMC replicates and cell subsets were isolated from blood drawn at multiple timepoints before and after both primary and secondary immunization.

TCR cDNA was synthesized by 5'RACE template switching, through which a universal primer site and unique molecular identifiers were introduced. Priming of cDNA synthesis was performed from both the TCR alpha and TCR beta constant segments. Libraries were amplified in two PCR steps, with sample barcodes and sequencing adapters added in the second step. Sequencing of libraries was performed on Illumina HiSeq 2500 (2x100 bp) or NovaSeq (2x150 bp). Processing in the source paper ran as follows. Reads were demultiplexed and collapsed into UMI consensus sequences with MIGEC, and V(D)J alignment was performed with MiXCR. Vaccine-responding clonotypes were defined with edgeR using replicate PBMC samples, requiring FDR below 0.01 and a log2 fold change above 5 up to day 15. Bulk clonotypes were assigned CD4 or CD8 identity according to which sequenced CD4 or CD8 repertoire held them at higher abundance. Clones were called with MiXCR by TCRdb after fastp trimmed the public reads at Q25, and only in-frame beta chains were retained. Each entry merges the rows of one CDR3 protein and shows their most common DNA and genes. TCRdb, not the original authors, processed these V and J calls. In all, the sample holds some 500,000 distinct CDR3 sequences, and roughly 14% of those were seen once. The ten largest make up about an eighth of the sample.

Findings and caveats that apply to the study as a whole: Because abundant contaminating clonotypes from the bulk population could be contained in FACS-sorted repertoires, computational filtering was required. After the booster, most of the clones that had expanded following primary vaccination were detected again (almost 98% of CD4 and roughly nine tenths of CD8), which suggests that memory was broadly maintained. A small share of clonotypes was detected in both CD4 and CD8 compartments, with the overlap likely arising from convergent recombination. Compared with the primary T-cell response, the secondary T-cell response was faster but weaker, reaching its peak on day 5 rather than on day 15. Only a couple of donors were included in the study, so the extent to which the findings can be generalized is limited.

Sequenced material: PBMCs, taken on the day of the yellow fever booster vaccination. This TCR derives from a man in his thirties or forties who received the YFV17D yellow fever vaccine.

The nucleotides are TGTGCCAGCAGCTTGGGTCGGTACGGACACTTC. This is translated as CASSLGRYGHF. The sequence joins TRBV7-2 to TRBJ2-5; the D gene cannot be resolved reliably. The germline V gene provides CDR1 SGHTA and CDR2 FQGNSA. The CDR3 has 11 amino acids, counting the end cysteine and phenylalanine. Left in the record is the CDR3 DNA by itself, 33 bases read in frame from the first base.